These 22 T cell receptor beta chains came from one sample sequenced in a study of cytomegalovirus exposure and HLA in healthy donors. PCR primers comprised 60 Vbeta and 13 Jbeta primers. Method: immunoSEQ multiplex PCR; TCRdb's copy keeps in-frame clones and lacks some. This table has around 180,000 clones, around 90% appearing once. The sequencing input was PBMCs. The receptors here all came from a woman aged 18-29 years in good health and CMV-seronegative.

This chain uses TRBV28 with TRBJ1-5, with 9 bases lining up with TRBD1. After removal of 5 bases from V and 7 bases from J, the junction contained 3 bases not matched to a gene. CDR1 MDHEN and CDR2 SYDVKM come from the germline V gene. The CDR3 has 13 residues. The DNA of the CDR3 is TGTGCCAGCAGTGGACAGGGGAGACAGCCCCAGCATTTT. Protein product: CASSGQGRQPQHF.

There are a few counts of this clone. The chain carries TRBV5-1 and TRBJ1-1; D is unclear. V lost 0 bases to trimming and J lost 4 bases, with 4 bases between them. CDR1 SGHRS and CDR2 YFSETQ come from the germline V gene. This CDR3 spans 12 amino acids. Here the CDR3 reads CASSLDSTEAFF. For the CDR3, the DNA is TGCGCCAGCAGCTTGGACAGCACTGAAGCTTTCTTT.

This clone was detected only a few times. At the DNA level, this CDR3 is encoded by other sequences in the same sample as well. The chain joins TRBV5-1 to TRBJ1-1, with 10 bases matching TRBD1. This CDR3 is built from 14 residues. Germline CDR1 is SGHRS and CDR2 is YFSETQ. Trimming took 3 bases from V and 4 from J; bases not matched to a gene: 3. The CDR3 region has the DNA TGCGCCAGCAGCTACCGGGACAGGGGCACTGAAGCTTTCTTT. It encodes CASSYRDRGTEAFF.

This rearrangement joins TRBV30 to TRBJ1-4; 7 bases map to TRBD1. The CDR3 sequence is 14 residues long. J gave up 3 bases and V 1 base, and 2 bases lay outside the gene matches. Germline CDR1 GTSNPN, CDR2 SVGIG (reference sequence). CDR3 in DNA: TGTGCCTGGAGTGGGGGGACAGCTAATGAAAAACTGTTTTTT. Protein product: CAWSGGTANEKLFF.

V gene TRBV14 combines with J gene TRBJ2-5; possibly TRBD2 for D (5 bases). The V end lost 5 bases, the J end lost 7 bases, and 8 bases lay between the germline ends. CDR1 is SGHDN and CDR2 is FVKESK in the germline V gene. The CDR3 is 11 residues long. The CDR3 protein is CASSSRGTQYF. DNA for the CDR3: TGTGCCAGCAGCTCTCGGGGGACCCAGTACTTC.

This clone was seen just once. The chain employs TRBV5-1 and TRBJ2-7, with D possibly being TRBD1 (6 bases). The CDR3 spans 16 residues. Germline V gene data show CDR1 as SGHRS and CDR2 as YFSETQ. V lost 4 bases and J lost 0, with 17 bases in between. CDR3 sequence: CASSASRGDSSYEQYF. CDR3 DNA sequence: TGCGCCAGCAGCGCCTCCAGGGGAGACTCCTCCTACGAGCAGTACTTC.

V usage is TRBV29-1 and J usage is TRBJ1-5; possible D gene TRBD1, 5 bases. Germline CDR1 SQVTM, CDR2 ANQGSEA. CDR3 length: 13 residues. The V end was cut by 6 bases, the J end by 0 bases, with 9 bases between. In DNA form, the CDR3 reads TGCAGCGTGGAGACAGATAGCAATCAGCCCCAGCATTTT. Translating it yields CSVETDSNQPQHF.

This chain joins TRBV19 and TRBJ2-5; TRBD1 matches at 11 bases. Germline values: CDR1 LNHDA, CDR2 SQIVND (reference sequence). The CDR3 contains 15 residues. Trimming took 5 bases from V and 5 from J; bases not matched to a gene: 7. The CDR3 loop reads CASSLRTGGVETQYF. As DNA, the CDR3 is TGTGCCAGTAGTCTAAGGACAGGGGGCGTCGAGACCCAGTACTTC. Based on the CDR3 plus reference TRBV19 and TRBJ2-5, the full variable domain is DGGITQSPKYLFRKEGQNVTLSCEQNLNHDAMYWYRQDPGQGLRLIYYSQIVNDFQKGDIAEGYSVSREKKESFPLTVTSAQKNPTAFYLCASSLRTGGVETQYFGPGTRLLVL.

The chain links TRBV19 to TRBJ1-5; the match to TRBD1 covers 8 bases. The CDR3 has 14 residues. CDR1 is LNHDA and CDR2 is SQIVND in the germline V gene (reference sequence). V dropped 5 bases and J dropped 7; count of bases not matched to a gene: 7. CDR3 in amino acids: CASSVRGRGQPQHF. The CDR3 DNA reads as TGTGCCAGTAGTGTCAGGGGGCGCGGGCAGCCCCAGCATTTT.

J is TRBJ1-4 and V is TRBV10-3; 11 nucleotides align to TRBD1. Germline V lookup: CDR1 ENHRY, CDR2 SYGVKD. The CDR3 is 14 amino acids. The junction had 1 base not matched to a gene; V was cut back by 5 bases and J by 5 bases. The CDR3 region is CAISRDRGNEKLFF. The CDR3 coding sequence is TGTGCCATCAGTCGGGACAGGGGGAATGAAAAACTGTTTTTT.

This chain uses TRBV6-4 with TRBJ2-3, with 9 positions matching TRBD2. Germline V gives CDR1 MRHNA, CDR2 SNTAGT. V was pared by 4 bases and J by 1 base, with 0 bases of the junction left unmatched. CDR3 length: 14 amino acids. CDR3 amino acids: CASSASGGTDTQYF. The DNA of the CDR3 is TGTGCCAGCAGTGCTAGCGGGGGCACAGATACGCAGTATTTT.

The chain has TRBV11-3 and TRBJ1-1; 8 nucleotides align to TRBD1. This CDR3 is 13 amino acids long. Trimming cost V 2 bases and J 5 bases; bases outside gene matches: 1. The germline V gene has CDR1 SGHNT and CDR2 YENEEA. CDR3 bases: TGTGCCAGCAGCTTAACAGGGGGGACTGAAGCTTTCTTT. The encoded protein is CASSLTGGTEAFF.

This CDR3 reads CASSHWTSEQYF. CDR3 DNA: TGTGCCAGCAGCCACTGGACTAGCGAGCAGTACTTC. The chain has TRBV7-6 and TRBJ2-5; the match to TRBD2 covers 7 bases. The J call is doubtful: the DNA matches TRBJ2-7 better. There are 12 residues in the CDR3. Germline CDR1 and CDR2: SGHVS and FNYEAQ.

The chain couples TRBV6-6 to TRBJ1-2; a possible D gene is TRBD1 (6 bases). Germline V CDR1 and CDR2: MNHNY, SVGAGI (reference sequence). The CDR3 is 11 amino acids. The germline V and J ends were trimmed by 8 bases and 6 bases, with 10 bases remaining between them. Written as DNA, the CDR3 is TGTGCCAGCTTAAAGGGGGATGGCTACACCTTC. Its protein is CASLKGDGYTF.

The genes are TRBV7-9 and TRBJ1-1; TRBD1 might be the D (6 bases). This CDR3 contains 14 residues. V lost 7 bases to trimming and J lost 1 base, with 13 bases between them. Germline assignment: CDR1 SEHNR and CDR2 FQNEAQ (reference sequence). The chain's CDR3 is CASTILTGNTEAFF. The CDR3 DNA reads TGTGCCAGCACCATCCTGACAGGGAACACTGAAGCTTTCTTT. Together with reference TRBV7-9 and TRBJ1-1, the CDR3 gives the full variable domain: DTGVSQNPRHKITKRGQNVTFRCDPISEHNRLYWYRQTLGQGPEFLTYFQNEAQLEKSRLLSDRFSAERPKGSFSTLEIQRTEQGDSAMYLCASTILTGNTEAFFGQGTRLTVV.

This clone was seen a single time. J is TRBJ1-2 and V is TRBV14, with TRBD1 matching over 7 bases. The V gene's germline CDR1 is SGHDN and CDR2 FVKESK. The ends lost 4 bases at V and 8 bases at J; junction bases unmatched: 19. This CDR3 contains 17 residues. CDR3 nucleotide sequence: TGTGCCAGCAGCCCAAGGGGAGGACAGGCCTTTAATTACGGCTACACCTTC. Amino acid sequence: CASSPRGGQAFNYGYTF.

This chain links TRBV18 with TRBJ2-3, with D perhaps TRBD2 (6 bases). V shed 4 bases and J shed 0 bases, with 11 bases lying between them. This CDR3 is built from 15 residues. In germline, CDR1 is KGHSH, CDR2 LQKENI. In DNA form, the CDR3 reads TGTGCCAGCTCACGTCTAGCGCCCAGCACAGATACGCAGTATTTT. Protein product: CASSRLAPSTDTQYF.

The chain has TRBV9 and TRBJ2-2; D is perhaps TRBD2 (5 bases). This CDR3 region has 17 residues. Trimming removed 4 bases at V and 4 bases at J, with 20 bases between. Germline CDR1 reads SGDLS; CDR2 reads YYNGEE. The CDR3 region has the DNA TGTGCCAGCAGCCAAGGACTCTCTCCCACGGTCACCGGGGAGCTGTTTTTT. It translates to CASSQGLSPTVTGELFF.

V usage is TRBV9 and J usage is TRBJ1-4; TRBD1 agrees at 8 bases. This CDR3 region has 16 residues. From germline, CDR1 is SGDLS and CDR2 YYNGEE. V was clipped by 0 bases and J by 3 bases; unmatched bases: 4. In DNA form, the CDR3 reads TGTGCCAGCAGCGTAGCTACAGGGGGGTCTAATGAAAAACTGTTTTTT. It specifies CASSVATGGSNEKLFF.

The chain is built from TRBV28 and TRBJ1-3; 8 bases line up with TRBD1. The CDR3 runs to 15 residues. J gave up 0 bases and V 6 bases, and 4 bases lay outside the gene matches. Per germline, CDR1 MDHEN and CDR2 SYDVKM. In DNA, the CDR3 is TGTGCCAGCAGGTATACAGGGGGCTCTGGAAACACCATATATTTT. It codes for CASRYTGGSGNTIYF.

This chain uses TRBV6-1 with TRBJ2-3, with TRBD1 identical over 10 bases. CDR1 is MNHNS, CDR2 SASEGT, per germline. This CDR3 spans 14 amino acids. With V trimmed by 8 bases and J by 5 bases, 7 bases remained unmatched. The CDR3 sequence is CASLGDRGIDTQYF. The CDR3 bases are TGTGCCAGCTTAGGGGACAGGGGTATAGATACGCAGTATTTT.

This clone was counted between two and nine times. The chain recombines TRBV28 with TRBJ1-6, with TRBD1 as a possible D gene (5 bases). Germline V CDR1 and CDR2: MDHEN, SYDVKM. Trimming removed 4 bases at V and 5 bases at J, with 12 bases between. This CDR3 region has 15 residues. This CDR3 is CASSSAGTNNSPLHF. CDR3 in DNA: TGTGCCAGCAGTTCCGCCGGGACTAATAATTCACCCCTCCACTTT.